A single sample is the source of the 10 T cell receptor beta chains below, sequenced in a study of shared clonotypes between healthy human individuals. Method: immunoSEQ multiplex PCR; TCRdb's copy keeps in-frame clones and lacks some. The sample records millions of clones, around nine tenths being singletons. Sample: naive CD4+ T cells sorted from blood. The subset: CD45RA+ positively selected. These receptors all come from a man in his late teens or twenties in good health.

The rearrangement links TRBV18 to TRBJ1-5; D ambiguous. This CDR3 has 13 amino acids. V was shortened by 4 bases and J by 7 bases, with 11 bases between the two germline ends. The germline V gene encodes CDR1 KGHSH and CDR2 LQKENI. CDR3 sequence: CASSQSAGQPQHF. The CDR3 DNA reads TGTGCCAGCTCACAATCCGCGGGGCAGCCCCAGCATTTT.

The chain combines TRBV5-1 with TRBJ2-3; 9 bases line up with TRBD2. Germline CDR1 reads SGHRS; CDR2 reads YFSETQ. V dropped 4 bases and J dropped 6; count of bases not matched to a gene: 6. The CDR3 sequence is 14 residues long. CDR3 loop: CASSIGTSFDTQYF. CDR3 sequence (DNA): TGCGCCAGCAGCATCGGGACTAGCTTCGATACGCAGTATTTT.

The rearrangement links TRBV7-9 to TRBJ1-2, with TRBD1 identical over 7 bases. V trimming: 4 bases; J trimming: 4 bases; junction bases outside the gene matches: 9. CDR3 length equals 15 residues. CDR1 is SEHNR, CDR2 FQNEAQ, per germline (reference sequence). Here the CDR3 reads CASSSDRDGAYGYTF. As DNA, the CDR3 is TGTGCCAGCAGCTCAGACAGGGACGGGGCCTATGGCTACACCTTC.

This chain connects TRBV4-1 to TRBJ1-4; the match to TRBD1 covers 8 bases. V trimming: 6 bases; J trimming: 5 bases; junction bases outside the gene matches: 11. The germline gives CDR1 MGHRA, CDR2 YSYEKL. The CDR3 has 16 amino acids. The CDR3 loop reads CASSFVSGQANEKLFF. The CDR3, as DNA: TGCGCCAGCAGTTTTGTTTCGGGACAGGCGAATGAAAAACTGTTTTTT.

This sequence joins TRBV6-1 and TRBJ2-2; TRBD1 matches at 10 bases. The CDR3 has 14 residues. The V gene end was trimmed by 7 bases and the J gene end by 4 bases; junction bases not matched to a gene: 3. The germline V gene encodes CDR1 MNHNS and CDR2 SASEGT. The CDR3 loop reads CASTRDRGTGELFF. CDR3 coding DNA: TGTGCCAGCACTCGGGACAGGGGCACCGGGGAGCTGTTTTTT.

The chain couples TRBV5-1 to TRBJ2-1; D is ambiguous. The V gene's germline CDR1 is SGHRS and CDR2 YFSETQ. V was cut by 4 bases and J by 0 bases, with 11 bases left in between. The CDR3 runs to 15 residues. Written as DNA, the CDR3 is TGCGCCAGCAGCCTGACCCAGAGCTCCTACAATGAGCAGTTCTTC. This translates into CASSLTQSSYNEQFF. The whole variable domain, filled in from reference TRBV5-1 and TRBJ2-1, reads KAGVTQTPRYLIKTRGQQVTLSCSPISGHRSVSWYQQTPGQGLQFLFEYFSETQRNKGNFPGRFSGRQFSNSRSEMNVSTLELGDSALYLCASSLTQSSYNEQFFGPGTRLTVL.

The rearrangement links TRBV9 to TRBJ2-7; D assignment may be TRBD1 or TRBD2 (6 bases each). Per germline, CDR1 SGDLS and CDR2 YYNGEE. V lost 4 bases and J 2 bases, leaving 16 bases between the germline ends. The CDR3 extends over 15 amino acids. The CDR3 loop is CASSTQWGATYEQYF. The CDR3 bases are TGTGCCAGCAGCACCCAGTGGGGGGCCACCTACGAGCAGTACTTC.

For the CDR3, the DNA is TGCGCCAGCAGCCAAGGGGACAGACAGTACGAGCAGTACTTC. It is translated as CASSQGDRQYEQYF. V usage is TRBV5-1 and J usage is TRBJ2-7, with 7 positions matching TRBD1. Germline trimming cut 4 bases from V and 4 bases from J; bases unmatched to any gene: 8. There are 14 residues in the CDR3. Germline values: CDR1 SGHRS, CDR2 YFSETQ.

This clone was seen a single time. This chain joins TRBV2 and TRBJ2-4; TRBD2 agrees at 11 bases. Germline values: CDR1 SNHLY, CDR2 FYNNEI. J gave up 5 bases and V 0 bases, and 6 bases lay outside the gene matches. The CDR3 length is 17 residues. The CDR3 is CASSEAVAGGPQNIQYF. Here the CDR3 DNA reads TGTGCCAGCAGTGAAGCGGTAGCGGGGGGGCCCCAAAACATTCAGTACTTC.

Turning to this clone: The identical CDR3 is also encoded by other nucleotide sequences in the sample. The rearrangement joins TRBV9 to TRBJ1-6; the D is unclear. Between the trimmed V and J ends, which lost 3 bases and 6 bases, there was a span of 10 bases. The CDR3 spans 14 residues. CDR1 is SGDLS and CDR2 is YYNGEE in the germline V gene. CDR3 protein: CASSEMAGNSPLHF. In DNA form, the CDR3 reads TGTGCCAGCAGCGAAATGGCGGGTAATTCACCCCTCCACTTT.